The source of this TCR beta chain is a study of blood T cell repertoires in COVID-19. The method was immunoSEQ multiplex PCR; TCRdb's version includes in-frame clones alone and lacks a portion of them. The sample carries about 92,000 clones, about nine tenths recorded once. The CDR3 runs to 15 residues. Per germline, CDR1 SEHNR and CDR2 FQNEAQ (reference sequence). V lost 0 bases, J lost 0 bases, and 8 bases lay in between. Material for sequencing was peripheral blood. V is TRBV7-9 and J is TRBJ1-1; no firm D call. The origin of this receptor is a human donor with active COVID-19. The donor label of this sample is uncertain. CDR3 region: CASSLAHFVNTEAFF. The CDR3 DNA reads TGTGCCAGCAGCTTAGCGCACTTCGTGAACACTGAAGCTTTCTTT.